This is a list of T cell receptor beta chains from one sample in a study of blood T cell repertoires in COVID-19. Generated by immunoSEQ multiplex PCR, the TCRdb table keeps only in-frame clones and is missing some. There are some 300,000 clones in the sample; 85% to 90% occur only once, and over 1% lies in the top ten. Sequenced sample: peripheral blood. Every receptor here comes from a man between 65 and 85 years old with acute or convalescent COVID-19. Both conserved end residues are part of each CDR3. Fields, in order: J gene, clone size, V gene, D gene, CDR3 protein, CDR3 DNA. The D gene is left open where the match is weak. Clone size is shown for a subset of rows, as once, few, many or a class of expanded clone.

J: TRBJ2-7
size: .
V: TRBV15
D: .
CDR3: CATSRGGTLDYEQYF
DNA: TGTGCCACCAGCAGAGGCGGGACCCTGGACTACGAGCAGTACTTC

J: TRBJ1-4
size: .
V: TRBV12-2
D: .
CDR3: CASRSSPPGQNEKLFF
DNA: TGTGCAAGTCGCTCCTCCCCACCGGGACAAAATGAAAAACTGTTTTTT

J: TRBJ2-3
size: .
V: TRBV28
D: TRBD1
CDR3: CASSHRDRAQDTQYF
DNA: TGTGCCAGCAGTCATAGGGACAGGGCTCAAGATACGCAGTATTTT

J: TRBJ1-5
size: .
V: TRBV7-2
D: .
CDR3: CASSPQGGPNQPQHF
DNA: TGTGCCAGCAGCCCACAGGGAGGGCCCAATCAGCCCCAGCATTTT

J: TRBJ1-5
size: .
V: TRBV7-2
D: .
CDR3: CASSLTWTSYQPQHF
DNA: TGTGCCAGCAGCTTAACGTGGACAAGTTATCAGCCCCAGCATTTT

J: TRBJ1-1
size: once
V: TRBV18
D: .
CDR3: CASSPQTGVMNTEAFF
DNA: TGTGCCAGCTCACCGCAGACAGGCGTTATGAACACTGAAGCTTTCTTT

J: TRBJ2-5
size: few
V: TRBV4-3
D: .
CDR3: CASSQVRGETQYF
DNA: TGCGCCAGCAGCCAAGTAAGGGGAGAGACCCAGTACTTC

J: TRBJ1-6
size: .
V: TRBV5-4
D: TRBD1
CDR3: CACRSGTGAGDIVSPLHF
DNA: TGTGCCTGCCGGTCGGGGACAGGGGCAGGAGATATAGTTTCACCCCTCCACTTT

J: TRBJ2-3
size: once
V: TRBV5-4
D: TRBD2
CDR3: CASPPQREGLRNQPQYF
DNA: TGTGCCAGCCCGCCCCAACGGGAGGGTCTTCGCAATCAGCCCCAGTATTTT

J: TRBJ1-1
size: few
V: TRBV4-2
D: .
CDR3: CASSQDDRRSSNTEAFF
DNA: TGTGCCAGCAGCCAAGACGACAGGCGATCGTCGAACACTGAAGCTTTCTTT

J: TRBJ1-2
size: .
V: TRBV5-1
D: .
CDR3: CASSLASNYGYTF
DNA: TGCGCCAGCAGCTTGGCCTCGAACTATGGCTACACCTTC

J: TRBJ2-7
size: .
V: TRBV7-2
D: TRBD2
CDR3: CASSSQPSGGGNEQYF
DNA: TGTGCCAGCAGCTCCCAACCCAGCGGGGGGGGGAACGAGCAGTACTTC

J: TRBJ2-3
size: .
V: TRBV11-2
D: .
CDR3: CASSSYRDTQYF
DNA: TGTGCCAGCAGCTCCTACCGAGATACGCAGTATTTT

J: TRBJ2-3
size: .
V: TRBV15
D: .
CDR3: CATSLTRGGTDTQYF
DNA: TGTGCCACCAGTCTCACCAGGGGCGGGACAGATACGCAGTATTTT

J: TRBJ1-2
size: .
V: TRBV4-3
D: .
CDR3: CASSQGDSTVYGYTF
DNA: TGCGCCAGCAGCCAAGGGGACTCCACGGTGTATGGCTACACCTTC

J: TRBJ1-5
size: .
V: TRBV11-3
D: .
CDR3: CASSLREWSQPQHF
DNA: TGTGCCAGCAGCCTTCGGGAATGGAGTCAGCCCCAGCATTTT

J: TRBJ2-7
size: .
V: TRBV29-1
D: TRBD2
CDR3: CSAKGLAGVPEQYF
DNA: TGCAGCGCAAAGGGACTAGCGGGAGTTCCCGAGCAGTACTTC